A single sample gave rise to the 24 T cell receptor beta chains below, sequenced in a study of T cell repertoires in cytomegalovirus infection. TCRdb ran MiXCR on the reads and lists one entry per CDR3 protein. Among around 100,000 distinct CDR3 sequences, about 40% were seen once, and the ten largest hold just under 75%. These receptors have no identified antigens. This material consisted of CD8+ T cells from cultured PBMCs, taken from culture after CMV antigen stimulation. The receptors originated from a human donor in good health (CMV status not recorded). Some clones in this sample may be carry-over from other donors' samples.

The V and J genes are TRBV12-5 and TRBJ2-2; no firm D call. The germline V gene encodes CDR1 LGHNT and CDR2 FRNRAP. CDR3 size: 16 residues. Trimming stripped 3 bases from V and 5 bases from J, with 16 bases between. The CDR3 region has the DNA TGTGCTAGTGGTTTCCCAGGTTTCCCGGTGACCGGGGAGCTGTTTTTT. This encodes CASGFPGFPVTGELFF.

The chain recombines TRBV7-4 with TRBJ1-4; possibly TRBD1 for D (5 bases). This CDR3 contains 13 residues. V was pared by 4 bases and J by 8 bases, with 11 bases between. Germline CDR1 and CDR2: SGHVT and SQSDAQ. CDR3 sequence reads: CASSSQTGEKLFF. CDR3 sequence (DNA): TGTGCCAGCAGCTCACAAACAGGAGAAAAACTGTTTTTT. The full variable domain, completed using reference TRBV7-4 and TRBJ1-4, is GAGVSQSPRYKVAKRGRDVALRCDSISGHVTLYWYRQTLGQGSEVLTYSQSDAQRDKSGRPSGRFSAERPERSVSTLKIQRTEQGDSAVYLCASSSQTGEKLFFGSGTQLSVL.

This clonotype turned up a few times. The chain has TRBV7-9 and TRBJ2-5, with unresolved D. The CDR3 covers 13 residues. Germline loops: CDR1 SEHNR, CDR2 FQNEAQ (reference sequence). V dropped 7 bases and J dropped 3 bases, with 12 bases sitting between them. CDR3 in amino acids: CASTEIFKETQYF. The CDR3 DNA reads as TGTGCCAGCACGGAGATTTTCAAAGAGACCCAGTACTTC.

Comments on this clonotype: This may stem from a read error, because a much larger clone lies one nucleotide away. The chain links TRBV27 to TRBJ1-6; possible D gene TRBD1, 5 bases. Germline values: CDR1 MNHEY, CDR2 SMNVEV (reference sequence). V was trimmed by 3 bases and J by 6 bases, leaving 15 bases between them. The CDR3 totals 16 residues. The DNA of the CDR3 is TGTGCCAGCAGTTTGGTTCCGGACATGGGTAATTCACCCCTCCACTTT. Translation gives CASSLVPDMGNSPLHF.

This chain's CDR3 is CSVDGNIRTDTQYF. The CDR3 DNA is TGCAGCGTTGATGGCAACATTCGCACAGATACGCAGTATTTT. V and J are TRBV29-1 and TRBJ2-3; D unclear. Germline CDR1 reads SQVTM; CDR2 reads ANQGSEA. The CDR3 length is 14 residues. The V and J ends lost 3 bases and 1 base respectively, with 11 bases between them.

V and J are TRBV9 and TRBJ2-7; 10 nucleotides agree with TRBD1. This CDR3 has 17 amino acids. Losses at the gene ends were 4 bases for V and 3 bases for J; bases not matched to a gene: 13. Germline V gene lookup returns CDR1 SGDLS and CDR2 YYNGEE. CDR3 residues: CASSPRAGQGYGYEQYF. CDR3 nucleotides: TGTGCCAGCAGCCCCAGGGCGGGACAGGGGTATGGCTACGAGCAGTACTTC.

Notes on this clonotype: A read error may produce the germline difference seen at one junction end. The chain has TRBV14 and TRBJ2-5, with a weak D call TRBD2 (6 bases). The CDR3 has 13 residues. The germline CDR1 and CDR2 sequences are SGHDN and FVKESK. The CDR3 is CASSRDLRENQYF. CDR3 coding DNA: TGTGCCAGCAGCCGGGACTTGAGGGAGAACCAGTACTTC.

The V call is TRBV27, the J call TRBJ2-3, with a possible D match to TRBD2 (5 bases). V was pared by 6 bases and J by 2 bases, with 12 bases between. The CDR3 is 14 amino acids. The germline CDR1 and CDR2 sequences are MNHEY and SMNVEV (reference sequence). CDR3 region: CASSPEGYTDTQYF. CDR3 coding DNA: TGTGCCAGCAGCCCAGAGGGCTACACAGATACGCAGTATTTT.

The gene calls are TRBV7-4 and TRBJ2-1; 12 bases map to TRBD2. Germline V gene lookup returns CDR1 SGHVT and CDR2 SQSDAQ. The J segment lost 10 bases and the V segment lost 4 bases, leaving 8 bases of the junction unmatched. This CDR3 spans 15 amino acids. The CDR3: CASSSRLAGGQEQFF. The CDR3 nucleotides read TGTGCCAGCAGCTCCCGCCTAGCGGGGGGGCAAGAGCAGTTCTTC.

V usage is TRBV4-1 and J usage is TRBJ1-1, with D uncertain. Germline CDR1 MGHRA, CDR2 YSYEKL. Trimming shortened V by 3 bases and J by 9 bases, and 8 bases separated the two germline ends. CDR3 length: 11 residues. Written as DNA, the CDR3 is TGCGCCAGCAGCCAGGCCAAACAAGCTTTCTTT. Amino acid sequence: CASSQAKQAFF.

The chain uses TRBV6-5 and TRBJ2-1; 7 positions match TRBD2. The germline CDR1 and CDR2 sequences are MNHEY and SVGAGI. There are 15 residues in the CDR3. V trimming: 5 bases; J trimming: 9 bases; junction bases outside the gene matches: 13. The CDR3 DNA sequence: TGTGCCAGCAGTCCCCGGGGAAGCGGGGTGGGTGAGCAGTTCTTC. This gives the protein CASSPRGSGVGEQFF.

As regards this clonotype: A much larger clone lies a single base off, so this may be a read error. This sequence joins TRBV7-2 and TRBJ2-1; 7 bases agree with TRBD2. After removal of 2 bases from V and 7 bases from J, the junction contained 14 bases not matched to a gene. The germline V gene has CDR1 SGHTA and CDR2 FQGNSA. The CDR3 totals 17 residues. The CDR3 nucleotides read TGTGCCAGCAGCTTATTGAAATGGAGCGGGGCCGTAAATGAGCAGTTCTTC. It is translated as CASSLLKWSGAVNEQFF.

There are a few counts of this clonotype. This sequence joins TRBV9 and TRBJ1-2, with D hard to call. Trimming took off 3 bases at V and 4 bases at J, with 10 bases between the two ends. CDR3 length: 13 residues. Germline CDR1 is SGDLS and CDR2 is YYNGEE. CDR3 bases: TGTGCCAGCAGCGGGCAGGCAATCTATGGCTACACCTTC. This codes for CASSGQAIYGYTF. Supplemented by reference TRBV9 and TRBJ1-2, the full variable domain reads DSGVTQTPKHLITATGQRVTLRCSPRSGDLSVYWYQQSLDQGLQFLIQYYNGEERAKGNILERFSAQQFPDLHSELNLSSLELGDSALYFCASSGQAIYGYTFGSGTRLTVV.

This clonotype was observed at least ten times. V and J are TRBV7-7 and TRBJ2-5; the D gene is possibly TRBD2 (6 bases). Germline CDR1 is SSHAT and CDR2 is FNYEAQ (reference sequence). This CDR3 contains 14 residues. V lost 6 bases and J lost 0, with 11 bases in between. Written as DNA, the CDR3 is TGTGCCAGCAGTCCCCGGGACTACCAAGAGACCCAGTACTTC. Protein product: CASSPRDYQETQYF.

This clonotype appeared a single time. This chain links TRBV5-4 with TRBJ1-1; D not resolved. Deletions cut 4 bases from V and 2 bases from J, with 6 bases between. The germline CDR1 and CDR2 sequences are SGHNT and YYREEE (reference sequence). The CDR3 is 12 residues long. The CDR3 bases are TGTGCCAGCAGCCCGTATAACACTGAAGCTTTCTTT. This encodes CASSPYNTEAFF.

This clonotype was counted at least ten times. The V gene is TRBV7-8, the J gene TRBJ2-5, with D unresolved. Germline CDR1 SGHVS, CDR2 FQNEAQ. Trimming cost V 4 bases and J 2 bases, with 11 bases left between them. The CDR3 has 14 amino acids. The CDR3 is CASSSTARQETQYF. As DNA, the CDR3 is TGTGCCAGCAGCTCCACCGCGAGACAAGAGACCCAGTACTTC.

The rearrangement uses TRBV19 and TRBJ2-1, with 10 bases lining up with TRBD1. Looked up from germline, CDR1 is LNHDA and CDR2 is SQIVND (reference sequence). V lost 3 bases to trimming and J lost 2 bases; unmatched junction nucleotides: 4. The CDR3 is made up of 16 amino acids. As DNA, the CDR3 is TGTGCCAGTAGTATGGGGACAGGGGTCCCCTACAATGAGCAGTTCTTC. Amino acids: CASSMGTGVPYNEQFF.

The sample holds one count of this clonotype. V is TRBV27 and J is TRBJ2-5; D gene ambiguous. Per germline, CDR1 MNHEY and CDR2 SMNVEV (reference sequence). The CDR3 covers 13 residues. The ends were cut back, 0 bases at V and 1 base at J, with 3 bases in the middle. CDR3 in amino acids: CASSLSLQETQYF. The CDR3 DNA is TGTGCCAGCAGTTTATCCCTCCAAGAGACCCAGTACTTC.

This clonotype showed up just a few times. The chain links TRBV20-1 to TRBJ2-3; TRBD2 matches 9 bases. The CDR3 runs 13 residues. Germline V lookup: CDR1 DFQATT, CDR2 SNEGSKA (reference sequence). Losses at the gene ends were 5 bases for V and 3 bases for J; bases not matched to a gene: 3. Written as DNA, the CDR3 is TGCAGTGCTGCGGGGGGGAGGACAGATACGCAGTATTTT. Amino acid sequence: CSAAGGRTDTQYF.

The V and J genes are TRBV7-2 and TRBJ1-4; no firm D call. The CDR3 contains 17 residues. Germline V gene lookup returns CDR1 SGHTA and CDR2 FQGNSA. Trimming stripped 1 base from V and 0 bases from J, with 12 bases between. CDR3 DNA: TGTGCCAGCAGCTTAGGACCAAAAATTACAACTAATGAAAAACTGTTTTTT. Protein product: CASSLGPKITTNEKLFF.

CDR3 sequence reads: CASSGTRTDTQYF. In DNA form, the CDR3 reads TGTGCCAGCAGCGGGACACGCACAGATACGCAGTATTTT. The chain recombines TRBV7-4 with TRBJ2-3; D is possibly TRBD1 (6 bases). V lost 5 bases and J lost 1, with 7 bases in between. Per germline, CDR1 SGHVT and CDR2 SQSDAQ. This CDR3 is 13 amino acids long.

This clonotype was detected only once. This chain links TRBV29-1 with TRBJ1-1; D remains unclear. V was clipped by 4 bases and J by 5 bases, with 11 bases between them. This CDR3 contains 12 residues. The germline CDR1 and CDR2 sequences are SQVTM and ANQGSEA. This CDR3 reads CSVVTGGTEAFF. CDR3 DNA sequence: TGCAGCGTTGTTACCGGTGGGACTGAAGCTTTCTTT. The variable domain in full, completed from reference TRBV29-1 and TRBJ1-1, reads SAVISQKPSRDICQRGTSLTIQCQVDSQVTMMFWYRQQPGQSLTLIATANQGSEATYESGFVIDKFPISRPNLTFSTLTVSNMSPEDSSIYLCSVVTGGTEAFFGQGTRLTVV.

The chain links TRBV6-6 to TRBJ1-1; TRBD1 is a possible D gene (5 bases). The V gene's germline CDR1 is MNHNY and CDR2 SVGAGI (reference sequence). The CDR3 totals 16 residues. Trimming removed 0 bases at V and 0 bases at J, with 11 bases between. CDR3 coding DNA: TGTGCCAGCAGTTACTCCCCTGGGGCTATGAACACTGAAGCTTTCTTT. As protein: CASSYSPGAMNTEAFF.

DNA for the CDR3: TGTGCCAGCAGGTTGGGTAGTACTGGTACGCAGTATTTT. Translated: CASRLGSTGTQYF. V gene TRBV7-3 combines with J gene TRBJ2-3; D uncertain. Germline CDR1 SGHTA, CDR2 FQGTGA. CDR3 size: 13 residues. The V and J ends lost 6 bases and 8 bases respectively, with 15 bases between them.